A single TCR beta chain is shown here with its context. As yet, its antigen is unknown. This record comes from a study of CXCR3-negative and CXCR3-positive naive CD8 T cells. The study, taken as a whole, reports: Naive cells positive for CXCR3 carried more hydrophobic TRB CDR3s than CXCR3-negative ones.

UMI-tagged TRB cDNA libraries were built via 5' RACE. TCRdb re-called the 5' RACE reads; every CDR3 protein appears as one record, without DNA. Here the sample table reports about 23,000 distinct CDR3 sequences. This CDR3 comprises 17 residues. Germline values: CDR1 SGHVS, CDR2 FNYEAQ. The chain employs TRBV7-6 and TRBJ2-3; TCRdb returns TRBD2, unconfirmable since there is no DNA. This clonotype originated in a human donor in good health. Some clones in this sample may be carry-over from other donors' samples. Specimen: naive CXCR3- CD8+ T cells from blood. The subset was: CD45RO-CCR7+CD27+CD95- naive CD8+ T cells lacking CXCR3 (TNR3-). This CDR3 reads CASSLDLAGGSTDTQYF.